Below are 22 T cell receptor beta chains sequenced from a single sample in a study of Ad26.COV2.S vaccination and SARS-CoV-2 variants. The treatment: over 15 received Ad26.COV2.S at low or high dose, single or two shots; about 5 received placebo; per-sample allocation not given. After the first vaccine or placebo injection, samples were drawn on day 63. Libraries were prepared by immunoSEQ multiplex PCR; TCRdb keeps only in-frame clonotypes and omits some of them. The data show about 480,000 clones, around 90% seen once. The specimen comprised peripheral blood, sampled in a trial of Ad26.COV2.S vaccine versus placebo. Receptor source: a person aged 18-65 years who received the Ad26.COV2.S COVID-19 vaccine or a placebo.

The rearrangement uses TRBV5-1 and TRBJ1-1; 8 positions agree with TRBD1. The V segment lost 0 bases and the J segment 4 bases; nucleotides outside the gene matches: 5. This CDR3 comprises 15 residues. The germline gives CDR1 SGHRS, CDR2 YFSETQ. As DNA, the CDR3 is TGCGCCAGCAGCTTGGTTCAGGGGGCCAGCACTGAAGCTTTCTTT. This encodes CASSLVQGASTEAFF. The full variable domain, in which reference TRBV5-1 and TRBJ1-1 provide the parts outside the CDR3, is KAGVTQTPRYLIKTRGQQVTLSCSPISGHRSVSWYQQTPGQGLQFLFEYFSETQRNKGNFPGRFSGRQFSNSRSEMNVSTLELGDSALYLCASSLVQGASTEAFFGQGTRLTVV.

The CDR3 is CASSYGVVTDTQYF. CDR3 bases: TGTGCCAGCAGTTACGGGGTAGTCACAGATACGCAGTATTTT. The chain couples TRBV6-6 to TRBJ2-3; D is undetermined. The V gene's germline CDR1 is MNHNY and CDR2 SVGAGI (reference sequence). The V end lost 2 bases, the J end lost 2 bases, and 8 bases lay between the germline ends. The CDR3 length is 14 residues.

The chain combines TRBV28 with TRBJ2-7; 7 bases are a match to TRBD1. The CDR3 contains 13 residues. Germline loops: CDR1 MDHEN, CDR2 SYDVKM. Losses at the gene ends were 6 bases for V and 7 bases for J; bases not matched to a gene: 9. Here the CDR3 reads CASSIRGRWEQYF. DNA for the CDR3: TGTGCCAGCAGCATAAGGGGGCGGTGGGAGCAGTACTTC.

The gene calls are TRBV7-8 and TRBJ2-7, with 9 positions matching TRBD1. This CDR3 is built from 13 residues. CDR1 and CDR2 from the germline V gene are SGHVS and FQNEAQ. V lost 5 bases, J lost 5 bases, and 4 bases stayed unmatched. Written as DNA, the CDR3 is TGTGCCAGCAGCAGGGACAGGGCCCACGAGCAGTACTTC. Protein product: CASSRDRAHEQYF. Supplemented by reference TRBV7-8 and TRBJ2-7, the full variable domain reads GAGVSQSPRYKVAKRGQDVALRCDPISGHVSLFWYQQALGQGPEFLTYFQNEAQLDKSGLPSDRFFAERPEGSVSTLKIQRTQQEDSAVYLCASSRDRAHEQYFGPGTRLTVT.

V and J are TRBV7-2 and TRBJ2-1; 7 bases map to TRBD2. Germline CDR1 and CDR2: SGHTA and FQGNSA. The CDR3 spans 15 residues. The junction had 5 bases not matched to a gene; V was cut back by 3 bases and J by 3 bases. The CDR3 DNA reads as TGTGCCAGCAGCTTCGGGGGGAGCGGCTACAATGAGCAGTTCTTC. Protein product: CASSFGGSGYNEQFF.

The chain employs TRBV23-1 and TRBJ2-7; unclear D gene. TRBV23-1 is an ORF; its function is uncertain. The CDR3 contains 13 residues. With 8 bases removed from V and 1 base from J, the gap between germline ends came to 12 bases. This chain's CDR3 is CASPEWVSYEQYF. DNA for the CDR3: TGCGCCAGCCCCGAGTGGGTATCCTACGAGCAGTACTTC.

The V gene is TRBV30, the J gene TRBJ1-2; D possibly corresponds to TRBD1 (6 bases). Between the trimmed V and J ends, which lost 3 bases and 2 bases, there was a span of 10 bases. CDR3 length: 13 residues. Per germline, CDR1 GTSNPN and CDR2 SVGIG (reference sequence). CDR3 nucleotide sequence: TGTGCCTGGAGCGAGGGGACAAACTATGGCTACACCTTC. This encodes CAWSEGTNYGYTF.

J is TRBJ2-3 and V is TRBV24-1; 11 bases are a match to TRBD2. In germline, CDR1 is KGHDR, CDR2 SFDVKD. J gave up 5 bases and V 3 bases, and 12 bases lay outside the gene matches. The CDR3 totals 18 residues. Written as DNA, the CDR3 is TGTGCCACCAGTGATAGAGGGGGAACTAGCGGGAGAGGAGATACGCAGTATTTT. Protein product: CATSDRGGTSGRGDTQYF.

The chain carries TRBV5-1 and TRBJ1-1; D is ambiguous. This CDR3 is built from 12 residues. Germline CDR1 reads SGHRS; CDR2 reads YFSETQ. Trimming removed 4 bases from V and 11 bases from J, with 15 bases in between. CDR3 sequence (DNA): TGCGCCAGCAGCCCTGACGGGATTGGGGCTTTCTTT. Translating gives CASSPDGIGAFF.

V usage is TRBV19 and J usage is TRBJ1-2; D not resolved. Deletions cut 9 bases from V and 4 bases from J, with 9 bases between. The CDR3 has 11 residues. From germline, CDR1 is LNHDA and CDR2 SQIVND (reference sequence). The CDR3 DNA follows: TGTGCCAGCAGACATACCTATGGCTACACCTTC. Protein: CASRHTYGYTF.

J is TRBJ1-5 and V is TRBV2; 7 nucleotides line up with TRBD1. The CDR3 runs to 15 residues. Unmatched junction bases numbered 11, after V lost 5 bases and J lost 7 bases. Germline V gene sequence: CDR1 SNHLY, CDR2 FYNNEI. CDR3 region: CASSREEGAGQPQHF. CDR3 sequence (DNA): TGTGCCAGCAGTAGAGAGGAGGGGGCAGGACAGCCCCAGCATTTT.

This chain's CDR3 is CASSFNGAGYNEQFF. CDR3 DNA sequence: TGTGCCAGCAGCTTCAACGGGGCCGGATACAATGAGCAGTTCTTC. The gene calls are TRBV5-6 and TRBJ2-1; D may be TRBD1 or TRBD2 (5 bases each). The CDR3 consists of 15 residues. With 2 bases removed from V and 4 bases from J, the gap between germline ends came to 13 bases. In germline, CDR1 is SGHDT, CDR2 YYEEEE. The full variable domain, its missing parts supplied by reference TRBV5-6 and TRBJ2-1, is DAGVTQSPTHLIKTRGQQVTLRCSPKSGHDTVSWYQQALGQGPQFIFQYYEEEERQRGNFPDRFSGHQFPNYSSELNVNALLLGDSALYLCASSFNGAGYNEQFFGPGTRLTVL.

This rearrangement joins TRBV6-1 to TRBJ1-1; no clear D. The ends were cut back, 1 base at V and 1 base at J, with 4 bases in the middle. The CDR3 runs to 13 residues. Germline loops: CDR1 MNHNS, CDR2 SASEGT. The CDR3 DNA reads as TGTGCCAGCAGTGAAGGGCAGAACACTGAAGCTTTCTTT. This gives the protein CASSEGQNTEAFF.

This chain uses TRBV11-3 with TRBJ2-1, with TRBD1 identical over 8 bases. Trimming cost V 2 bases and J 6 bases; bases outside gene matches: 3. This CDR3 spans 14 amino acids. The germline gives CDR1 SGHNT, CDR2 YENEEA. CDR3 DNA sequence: TGTGCCAGCAGCTTAAGGGGACAGGTCAATGAGCAGTTCTTC. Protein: CASSLRGQVNEQFF.

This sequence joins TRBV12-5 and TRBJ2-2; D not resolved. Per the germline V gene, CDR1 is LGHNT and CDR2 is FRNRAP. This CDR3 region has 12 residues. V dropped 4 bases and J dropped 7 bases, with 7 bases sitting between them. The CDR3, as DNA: TGTGCTAGTGGTTCTCCTTTCGGGGAGCTGTTTTTT. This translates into CASGSPFGELFF.

The CDR3 sequence is CASSVGTGDSYEQYF. The CDR3 nucleotides are TGTGCCAGCAGCGTCGGGACAGGGGACTCCTACGAGCAGTACTTC. The V gene is TRBV9, the J gene TRBJ2-7; 10 nucleotides align to TRBD1. With V trimmed by 2 bases and J by 0 bases, 2 bases remained unmatched. CDR1 is SGDLS, CDR2 YYNGEE, per germline. The CDR3 extends over 15 amino acids. The whole variable domain, filled in from reference TRBV9 and TRBJ2-7, reads DSGVTQTPKHLITATGQRVTLRCSPRSGDLSVYWYQQSLDQGLQFLIQYYNGEERAKGNILERFSAQQFPDLHSELNLSSLELGDSALYFCASSVGTGDSYEQYFGPGTRLTVT.

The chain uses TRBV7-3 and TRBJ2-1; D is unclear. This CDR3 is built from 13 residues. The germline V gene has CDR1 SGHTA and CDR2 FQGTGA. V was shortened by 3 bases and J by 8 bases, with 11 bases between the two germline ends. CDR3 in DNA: TGTGCCAGCAGCTTTTCCGGGCGCGATGAGCAGTTCTTC. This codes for CASSFSGRDEQFF.

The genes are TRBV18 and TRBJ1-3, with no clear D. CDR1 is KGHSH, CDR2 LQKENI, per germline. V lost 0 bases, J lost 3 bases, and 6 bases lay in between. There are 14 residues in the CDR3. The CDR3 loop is CASSPPGIGNTIYF. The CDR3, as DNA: TGTGCCAGCTCACCACCAGGGATTGGAAACACCATATATTTT.

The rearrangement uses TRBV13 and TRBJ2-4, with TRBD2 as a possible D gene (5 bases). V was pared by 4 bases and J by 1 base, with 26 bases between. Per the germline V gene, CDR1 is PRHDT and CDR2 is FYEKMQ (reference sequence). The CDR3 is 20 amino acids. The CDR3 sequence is CASSSLLGGTPWEAKNIQYF. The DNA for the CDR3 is TGTGCCAGCAGCTCCCTGTTGGGCGGAACCCCCTGGGAGGCCAAAAACATTCAGTACTTC.

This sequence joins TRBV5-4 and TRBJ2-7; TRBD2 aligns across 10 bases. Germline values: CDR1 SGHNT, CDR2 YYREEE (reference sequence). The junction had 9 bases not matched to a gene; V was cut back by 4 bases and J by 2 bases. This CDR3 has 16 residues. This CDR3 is CASSPAGSGRAYEQYF. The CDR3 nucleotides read TGTGCCAGCAGCCCGGCGGGCAGCGGGAGGGCCTACGAGCAGTACTTC.

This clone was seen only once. CDR3 DNA sequence: TGTGCCAGCAGGAAATATCCCGGGGAGCTGTTTTTT. Translation: CASRKYPGELFF. This chain connects TRBV12-3 or TRBV12-4 to TRBJ2-2, with D unclear. This CDR3 contains 12 residues. V was trimmed by 6 bases and J by 6 bases, leaving 8 bases between them.

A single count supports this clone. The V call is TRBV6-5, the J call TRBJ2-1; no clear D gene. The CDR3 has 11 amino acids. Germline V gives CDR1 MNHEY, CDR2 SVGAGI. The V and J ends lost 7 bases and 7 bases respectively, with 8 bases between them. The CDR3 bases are TGTGCCAGCACCGCCGGTAATGAGCAGTTCTTC. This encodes CASTAGNEQFF.